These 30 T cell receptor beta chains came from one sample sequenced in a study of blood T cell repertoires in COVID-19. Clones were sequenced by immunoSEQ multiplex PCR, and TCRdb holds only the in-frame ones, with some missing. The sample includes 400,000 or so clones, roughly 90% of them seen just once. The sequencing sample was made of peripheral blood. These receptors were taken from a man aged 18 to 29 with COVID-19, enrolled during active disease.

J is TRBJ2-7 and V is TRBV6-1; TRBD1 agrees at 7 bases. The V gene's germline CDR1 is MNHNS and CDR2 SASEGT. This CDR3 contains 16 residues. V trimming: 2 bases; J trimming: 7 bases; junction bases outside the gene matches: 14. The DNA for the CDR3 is TGTGCCAGCAGTGAATTAGTTGTGGGCAGGGGGAGAGAGCAGTACTTC. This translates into CASSELVVGRGREQYF.

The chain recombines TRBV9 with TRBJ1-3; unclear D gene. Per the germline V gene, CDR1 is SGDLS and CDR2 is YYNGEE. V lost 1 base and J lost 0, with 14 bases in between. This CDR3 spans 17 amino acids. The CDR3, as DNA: TGTGCCAGCAGCGTAAGAGATGCCATTTTCTCTGGAAACACCATATATTTT. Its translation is CASSVRDAIFSGNTIYF. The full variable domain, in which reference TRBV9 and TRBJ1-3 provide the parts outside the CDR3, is DSGVTQTPKHLITATGQRVTLRCSPRSGDLSVYWYQQSLDQGLQFLIQYYNGEERAKGNILERFSAQQFPDLHSELNLSSLELGDSALYFCASSVRDAIFSGNTIYFGEGSWLTVV.

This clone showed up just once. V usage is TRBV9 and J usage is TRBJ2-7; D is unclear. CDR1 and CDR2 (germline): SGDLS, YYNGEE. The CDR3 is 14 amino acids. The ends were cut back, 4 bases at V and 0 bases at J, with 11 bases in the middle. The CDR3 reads CASSPSGYSYEQYF. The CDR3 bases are TGTGCCAGCAGCCCTAGTGGGTACTCCTACGAGCAGTACTTC.

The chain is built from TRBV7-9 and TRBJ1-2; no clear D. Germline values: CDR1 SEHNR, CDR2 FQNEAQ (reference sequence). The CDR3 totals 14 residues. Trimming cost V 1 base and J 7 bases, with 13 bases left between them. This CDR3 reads CASSLVEGLRGYTF. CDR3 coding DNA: TGTGCCAGCAGCTTAGTTGAGGGTCTTCGTGGCTACACCTTC.

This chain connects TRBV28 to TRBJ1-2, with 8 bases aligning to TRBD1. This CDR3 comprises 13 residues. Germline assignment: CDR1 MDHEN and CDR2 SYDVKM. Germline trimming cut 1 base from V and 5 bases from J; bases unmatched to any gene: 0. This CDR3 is CASSLYRGYGYTF. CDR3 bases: TGTGCCAGCAGTTTATACAGGGGGTATGGCTACACCTTC.

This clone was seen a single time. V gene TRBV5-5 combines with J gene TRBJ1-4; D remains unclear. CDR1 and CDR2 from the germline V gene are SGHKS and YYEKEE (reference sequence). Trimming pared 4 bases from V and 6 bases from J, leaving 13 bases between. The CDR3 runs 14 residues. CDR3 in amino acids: CASSVGSLHEKLFF. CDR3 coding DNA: TGTGCCAGCAGCGTAGGGAGCCTTCATGAAAAACTGTTTTTT.

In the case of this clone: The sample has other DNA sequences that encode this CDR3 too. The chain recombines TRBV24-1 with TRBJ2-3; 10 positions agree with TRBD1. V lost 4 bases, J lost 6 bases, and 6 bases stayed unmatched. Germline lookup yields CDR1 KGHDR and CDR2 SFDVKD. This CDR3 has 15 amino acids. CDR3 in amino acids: CATSDSGQGGDTQYF. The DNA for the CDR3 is TGTGCCACCAGTGACTCCGGACAGGGGGGGGATACGCAGTATTTT.

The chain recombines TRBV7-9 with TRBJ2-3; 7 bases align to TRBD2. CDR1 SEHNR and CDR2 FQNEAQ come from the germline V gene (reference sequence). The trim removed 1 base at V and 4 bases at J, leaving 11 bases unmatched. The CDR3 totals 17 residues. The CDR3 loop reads CASSLGGGLAVPDTQYF. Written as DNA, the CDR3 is TGTGCCAGCAGCTTAGGAGGAGGGCTAGCGGTGCCAGATACGCAGTATTTT.

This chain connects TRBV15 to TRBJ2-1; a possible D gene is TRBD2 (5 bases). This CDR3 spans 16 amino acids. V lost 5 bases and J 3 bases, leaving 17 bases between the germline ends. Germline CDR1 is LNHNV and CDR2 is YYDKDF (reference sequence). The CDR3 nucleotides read TGTGCCACCAGCGCATCAGCCGGGATTCTCTACAATGAGCAGTTCTTC. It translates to CATSASAGILYNEQFF. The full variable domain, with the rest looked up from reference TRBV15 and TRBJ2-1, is DAMVIQNPRYQVTQFGKPVTLSCSQTLNHNVMYWYQQKSSQAPKLLFHYYDKDFNNEADTPDNFQSRRPNTSFCFLDIRSPGLGDTAMYLCATSASAGILYNEQFFGPGTRLTVL.

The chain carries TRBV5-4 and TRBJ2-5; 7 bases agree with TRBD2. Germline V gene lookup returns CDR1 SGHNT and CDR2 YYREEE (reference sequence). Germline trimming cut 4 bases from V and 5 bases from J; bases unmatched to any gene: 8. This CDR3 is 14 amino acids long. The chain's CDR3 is CASSTGTNLETQYF. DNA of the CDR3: TGTGCCAGCAGCACCGGGACTAACCTGGAGACCCAGTACTTC. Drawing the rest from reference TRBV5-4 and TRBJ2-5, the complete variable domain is ETGVTQSPTHLIKTRGQQVTLRCSSQSGHNTVSWYQQALGQGPQFIFQYYREEENGRGNFPPRFSGLQFPNYSSELNVNALELDDSALYLCASSTGTNLETQYFGPGTRLLVL.

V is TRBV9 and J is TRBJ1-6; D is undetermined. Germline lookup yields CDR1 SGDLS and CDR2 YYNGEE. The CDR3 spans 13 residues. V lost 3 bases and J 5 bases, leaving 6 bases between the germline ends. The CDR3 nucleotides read TGTGCCAGCAGCGCCCAGGATAATTCACCCCTCCACTTT. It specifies CASSAQDNSPLHF. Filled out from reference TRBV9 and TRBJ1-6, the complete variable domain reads DSGVTQTPKHLITATGQRVTLRCSPRSGDLSVYWYQQSLDQGLQFLIQYYNGEERAKGNILERFSAQQFPDLHSELNLSSLELGDSALYFCASSAQDNSPLHFGNGTRLTVT.

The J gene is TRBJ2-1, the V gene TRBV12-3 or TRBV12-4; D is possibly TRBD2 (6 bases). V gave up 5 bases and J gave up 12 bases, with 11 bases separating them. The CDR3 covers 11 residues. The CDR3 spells CASSGLTRQFF. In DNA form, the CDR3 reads TGTGCCAGCAGTGGGTTGACTAGGCAGTTCTTC.

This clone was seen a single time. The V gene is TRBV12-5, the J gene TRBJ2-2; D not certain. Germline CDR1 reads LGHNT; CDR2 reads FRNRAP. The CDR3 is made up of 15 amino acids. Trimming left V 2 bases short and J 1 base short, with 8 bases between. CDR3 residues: CASGLIGRNTGELFF. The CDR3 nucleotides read TGTGCTAGTGGTTTGATCGGTCGGAACACCGGGGAGCTGTTTTTT.

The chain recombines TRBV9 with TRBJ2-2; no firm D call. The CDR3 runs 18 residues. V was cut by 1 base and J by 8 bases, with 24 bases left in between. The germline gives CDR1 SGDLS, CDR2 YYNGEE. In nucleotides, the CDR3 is TGTGCCAGCAGCGTATCCTCTGCTCTGAAGCGTACTCAAGGGGAGCTGTTTTTT. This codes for CASSVSSALKRTQGELFF.

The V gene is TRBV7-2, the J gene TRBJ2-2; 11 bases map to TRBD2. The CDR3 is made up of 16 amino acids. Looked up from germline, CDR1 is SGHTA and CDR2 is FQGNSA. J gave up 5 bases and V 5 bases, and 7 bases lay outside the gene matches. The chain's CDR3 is CASSRRLAGMTGELFF. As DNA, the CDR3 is TGTGCCAGCAGCCGTAGACTAGCGGGGATGACCGGGGAGCTGTTTTTT.

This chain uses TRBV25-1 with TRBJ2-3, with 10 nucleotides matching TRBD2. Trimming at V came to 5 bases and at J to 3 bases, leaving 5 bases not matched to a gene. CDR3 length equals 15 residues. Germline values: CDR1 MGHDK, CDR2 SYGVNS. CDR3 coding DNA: TGTGCCAGCAGTCCTGGGACTAGCGAAACAGATACGCAGTATTTT. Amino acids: CASSPGTSETDTQYF.

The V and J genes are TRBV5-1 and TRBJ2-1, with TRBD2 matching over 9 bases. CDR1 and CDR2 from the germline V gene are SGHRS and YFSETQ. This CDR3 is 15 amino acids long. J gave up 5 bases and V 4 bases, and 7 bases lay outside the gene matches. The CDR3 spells CASSISGRNHNEQFF. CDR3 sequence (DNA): TGCGCCAGCAGCATTAGCGGGAGAAACCACAATGAGCAGTTCTTC.

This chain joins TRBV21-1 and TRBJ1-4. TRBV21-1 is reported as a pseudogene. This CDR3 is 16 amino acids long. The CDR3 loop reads CASSAMRGIRNEKLFF. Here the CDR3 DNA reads TGTGCCAGCAGTGCCATGCGGGGGATCCGTAATGAAAAACTGTTTTTT.

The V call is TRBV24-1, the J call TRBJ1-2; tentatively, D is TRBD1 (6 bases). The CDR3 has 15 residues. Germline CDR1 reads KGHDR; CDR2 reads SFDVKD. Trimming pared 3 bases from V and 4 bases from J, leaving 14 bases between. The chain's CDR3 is CATSDEPTGAYGYTF. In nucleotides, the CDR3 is TGTGCCACCAGTGATGAACCGACAGGAGCCTATGGCTACACCTTC.

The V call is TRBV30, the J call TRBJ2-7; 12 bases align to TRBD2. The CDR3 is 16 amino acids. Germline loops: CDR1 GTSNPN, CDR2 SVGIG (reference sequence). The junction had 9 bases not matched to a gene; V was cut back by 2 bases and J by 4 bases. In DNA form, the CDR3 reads TGTGCCTGGAGTAAATCTAGCGGGAGGGCCTTATACGAGCAGTACTTC. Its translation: CAWSKSSGRALYEQYF. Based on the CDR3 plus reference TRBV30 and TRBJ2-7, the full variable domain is SQTIHQWPATLVQPVGSPLSLECTVEGTSNPNLYWYRQAAGRGLQLLFYSVGIGQISSEVPQNLSASRPQDRQFILSSKKLLLSDSGFYLCAWSKSSGRALYEQYFGPGTRLTVT.

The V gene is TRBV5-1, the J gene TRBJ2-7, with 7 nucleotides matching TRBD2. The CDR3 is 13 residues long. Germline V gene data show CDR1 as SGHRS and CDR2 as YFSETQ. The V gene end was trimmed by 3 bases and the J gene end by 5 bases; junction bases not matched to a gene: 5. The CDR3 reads CASSSGTTDEQYF. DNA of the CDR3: TGCGCCAGCAGCTCCGGGACTACAGACGAGCAGTACTTC.

In DNA, the CDR3 is TGTGCCAGCAGCTTAGACCGTCGGACTAGCGTGTACAATGAGCAGTTCTTC. Translating gives CASSLDRRTSVYNEQFF. The J gene is TRBJ2-1, the V gene TRBV7-3; 9 bases are shared with TRBD2. CDR1 is SGHTA, CDR2 FQGTGA, per germline. V shed 2 bases, J shed 4 bases, and the junction held 9 bases outside the gene matches. The CDR3 is 17 residues long.

In DNA form, the CDR3 reads TGTGCCAGCTCACCGAGACAGGGGAGGGACACCGGGGAGCTGTTTTTT. It is translated as CASSPRQGRDTGELFF. The gene calls are TRBV18 and TRBJ2-2; TRBD1 is a possible D gene (8 bases). CDR1 is KGHSH and CDR2 is LQKENI in the germline V gene. With 3 bases removed from V and 3 bases from J, the gap between germline ends came to 14 bases. The CDR3 has 16 residues.

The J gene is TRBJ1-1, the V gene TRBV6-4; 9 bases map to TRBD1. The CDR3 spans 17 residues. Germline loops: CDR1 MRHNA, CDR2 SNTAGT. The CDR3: CNKAGGTGTSENTEAFF. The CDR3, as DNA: TGTAACAAAGCGGGCGGGACAGGGACCTCTGAGAACACTGAAGCTTTCTTT.

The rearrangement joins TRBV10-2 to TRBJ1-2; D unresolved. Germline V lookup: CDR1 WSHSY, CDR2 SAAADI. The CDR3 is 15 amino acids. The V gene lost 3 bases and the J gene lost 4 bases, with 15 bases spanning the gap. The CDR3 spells CASSEGRAITYGYTF. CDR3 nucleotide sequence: TGCGCCAGCAGTGAAGGGAGGGCCATCACCTATGGCTACACCTTC.

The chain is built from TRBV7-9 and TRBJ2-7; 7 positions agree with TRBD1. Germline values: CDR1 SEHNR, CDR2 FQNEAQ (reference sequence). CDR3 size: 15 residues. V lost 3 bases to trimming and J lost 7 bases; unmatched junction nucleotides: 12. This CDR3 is CASSFGVGTEREQYF. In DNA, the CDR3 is TGTGCCAGCAGCTTCGGGGTTGGGACAGAAAGAGAGCAGTACTTC.

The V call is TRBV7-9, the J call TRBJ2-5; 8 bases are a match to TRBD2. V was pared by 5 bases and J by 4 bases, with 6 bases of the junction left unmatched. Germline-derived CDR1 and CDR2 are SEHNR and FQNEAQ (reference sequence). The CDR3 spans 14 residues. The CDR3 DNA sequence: TGTGCCAGCAGCCCGGGACTAGGGGCAGAGACCCAGTACTTC. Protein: CASSPGLGAETQYF.

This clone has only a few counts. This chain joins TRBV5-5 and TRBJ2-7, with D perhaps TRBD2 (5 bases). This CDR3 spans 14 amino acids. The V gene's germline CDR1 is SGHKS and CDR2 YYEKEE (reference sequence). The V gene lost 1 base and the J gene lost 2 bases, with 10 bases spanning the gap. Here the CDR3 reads CASSLIREPYEQYF. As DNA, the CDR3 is TGTGCCAGCAGCTTGATACGGGAACCCTACGAGCAGTACTTC.

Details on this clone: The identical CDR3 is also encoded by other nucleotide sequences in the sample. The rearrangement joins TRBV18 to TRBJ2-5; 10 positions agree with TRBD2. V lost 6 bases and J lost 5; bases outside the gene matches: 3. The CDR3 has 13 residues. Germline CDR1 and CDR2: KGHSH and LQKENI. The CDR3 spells CASSPGLAETQYF. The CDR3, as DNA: TGTGCCAGCTCTCCGGGACTAGCGGAGACCCAGTACTTC.

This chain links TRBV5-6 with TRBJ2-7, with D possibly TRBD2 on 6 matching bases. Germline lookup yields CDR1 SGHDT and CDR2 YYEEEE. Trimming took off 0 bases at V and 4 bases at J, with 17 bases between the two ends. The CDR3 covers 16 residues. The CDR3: CASSLGTNERKYEQYF. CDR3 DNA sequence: TGTGCCAGCAGCTTGGGGACTAATGAGCGGAAATACGAGCAGTACTTC.